This T cell receptor (beta chain) was found in a study of blood T cell repertoires in COVID-19. Across the whole study: Donors in the United States, Italy and Spain gave samples during acute or convalescent COVID-19.

Some clones are missing from TCRdb's copy, which holds only in-frame ones; the method was immunoSEQ multiplex PCR. The table has roughly 62,000 clones, 85% to 90% seen once. The receptor was derived from a human donor with active COVID-19. The donor label of this sample is uncertain. Specimen: peripheral blood.

Here the CDR3 reads CASSSGGYYGYTF. Here the CDR3 DNA reads TGTGCCAGTAGTTCCGGGGGGTACTATGGCTACACCTTC. The chain joins TRBV19 to TRBJ1-2; weak D call: TRBD1 (5 bases). The germline V gene encodes CDR1 LNHDA and CDR2 SQIVND (reference sequence). With 5 bases removed from V and 3 bases from J, the gap between germline ends came to 10 bases. The CDR3 contains 13 residues.